The entry that follows covers one T cell receptor (beta chain) sequence. The data stem from a study of blood T cell repertoires in COVID-19. About the study: Spain, Italy and the United States supplied samples that represented acute and convalescent COVID-19. Sources were T cells, B-cell-depleted T cells, or PBMCs; the material itself was cDNA or gDNA.

With V trimmed by 3 bases and J by 6 bases, 6 bases remained unmatched. This CDR3 comprises 15 residues. Germline CDR1 reads SGHAT; CDR2 reads FQDESV (reference sequence). In the original workflow: Cell counts per sample came from amplifying reference gene primers. The method was immunoSEQ multiplex PCR; TCRdb's version includes in-frame clones alone and lacks a portion of them. Clone size and V and J calls were adopted from that table, with D and trimming inferred from the DNA. The data hold fewer than 110,000 clones, with about 90% observed a single time. Source material: peripheral blood. The chain recombines TRBV11-1 with TRBJ2-2; 8 bases agree with TRBD2. The origin of this receptor is a human donor in a cohort sampled during active COVID-19. DNA for the CDR3: TGTGCCAGCAGCTTGCCGGGGGGGCGACCCGGGGAGCTGTTTTTT. Amino acids: CASSLPGGRPGELFF.